The 28 T cell receptor beta chains in this list originate from one sample, sequenced in a study of cytomegalovirus exposure and HLA in healthy donors. TCRdb's table, derived via immunoSEQ multiplex PCR, lists solely in-frame clones and lacks some. This sample yields 160,000 or so clones, of which 84% are seen a single time; 10% belongs to the top ten. Input material: PBMCs. Every receptor here comes from a man aged 25-45 years in good health and CMV-seropositive.

The V call is TRBV5-1, the J call TRBJ2-5, with 7 bases matching TRBD2. V trimming: 1 base; J trimming: 4 bases; junction bases outside the gene matches: 4. This CDR3 spans 14 amino acids. CDR1 is SGHRS, CDR2 YFSETQ, per germline. In DNA, the CDR3 is TGCGCCAGCAGCTTGTCTGGCGGGGGAGAGACCCAGTACTTC. This codes for CASSLSGGGETQYF.

This clone has a count of ten or more. This sequence joins TRBV30 and TRBJ2-7; D remains unclear. Trimming took 3 bases from V and 5 from J, leaving 8 bases between them. The germline V gene has CDR1 GTSNPN and CDR2 SVGIG (reference sequence). The CDR3 covers 11 residues. CDR3 bases: TGTGCCTGGAGGCGAACCAACGAGCAGTACTTC. It is translated as CAWRRTNEQYF.

The J gene is TRBJ2-7, the V gene TRBV27, with TRBD2 matching over 13 bases. The CDR3 has 18 amino acids. Germline V gives CDR1 MNHEY, CDR2 SMNVEV (reference sequence). The V segment lost 7 bases and the J segment 5 bases; nucleotides outside the gene matches: 17. The CDR3 reads CASNSIPGLAGNRHEQYF. CDR3 DNA: TGTGCCAGCAATTCCATTCCGGGACTAGCGGGAAATCGGCACGAGCAGTACTTC.

This chain links TRBV2 with TRBJ1-1, with a possible D match to TRBD1 (5 bases). V dropped 8 bases and J dropped 0 bases, with 13 bases sitting between them. In germline, CDR1 is SNHLY, CDR2 FYNNEI. This CDR3 contains 14 residues. The CDR3 sequence is CASSLGGMNTEAFF. The CDR3 nucleotides read TGTGCCAGCTCCTTGGGGGGAATGAACACTGAAGCTTTCTTT.

The J gene is TRBJ2-1, the V gene TRBV19; D unclear. This CDR3 has 18 amino acids. Germline V CDR1 and CDR2: LNHDA, SQIVND (reference sequence). V was pared by 3 bases and J by 9 bases, with 27 bases between. The CDR3 DNA reads as TGTGCCAGTAGTATGATACAACTATTTACGGATGATACGGCTGAGCAGTTCTTC. It codes for CASSMIQLFTDDTAEQFF. The full variable domain, with the rest looked up from reference TRBV19 and TRBJ2-1, is DGGITQSPKYLFRKEGQNVTLSCEQNLNHDAMYWYRQDPGQGLRLIYYSQIVNDFQKGDIAEGYSVSREKKESFPLTVTSAQKNPTAFYLCASSMIQLFTDDTAEQFFGPGTRLTVL.

V gene TRBV6-5 combines with J gene TRBJ1-5; 8 bases line up with TRBD1. V lost 0 bases to trimming and J lost 7 bases; unmatched junction nucleotides: 2. The CDR3 is 14 residues long. CDR1 MNHEY and CDR2 SVGAGI come from the germline V gene. The CDR3: CASSYSGTGQPQHF. In nucleotides, the CDR3 is TGTGCCAGCAGTTACTCCGGGACAGGCCAGCCCCAGCATTTT.

This clone was seen only once. The chain links TRBV13 to TRBJ2-7; maybe TRBD1 (5 bases). CDR1 and CDR2 (germline): PRHDT, FYEKMQ (reference sequence). Trimming removed 2 bases from V and 1 base from J, with 12 bases in between. The CDR3 spans 15 residues. CDR3 amino acids: CASSLSRDSSYEQYF. In nucleotides, the CDR3 is TGTGCCAGCAGCTTAAGCAGGGATTCTTCCTACGAGCAGTACTTC.

The V call is TRBV4-1, the J call TRBJ2-2; 8 nucleotides agree with TRBD1. The CDR3 is 15 residues long. Germline-derived CDR1 and CDR2 are MGHRA and YSYEKL. The V segment lost 4 bases and the J segment 6 bases; nucleotides outside the gene matches: 7. CDR3 in DNA: TGCGCCAGCAGCCCGGGTGGACAGGGCTCCGGGGAGCTGTTTTTT. It specifies CASSPGGQGSGELFF.

V gene TRBV6-5 combines with J gene TRBJ2-7, with 8 bases lining up with TRBD2. The V gene end was trimmed by 6 bases and the J gene end by 3 bases; junction bases not matched to a gene: 1. The germline V gene encodes CDR1 MNHEY and CDR2 SVGAGI. This CDR3 comprises 12 residues. As DNA, the CDR3 is TGTGCCAGCAGGGGACTAGACTACGAGCAGTACTTC. Its protein is CASRGLDYEQYF.

V and J are TRBV30 and TRBJ2-5; D not certain. Between the trimmed V and J ends, which lost 5 bases and 1 base, there was a span of 5 bases. The V gene's germline CDR1 is GTSNPN and CDR2 SVGIG (reference sequence). The CDR3 covers 11 residues. CDR3 region: CAWGLQETQYF. Here the CDR3 DNA reads TGTGCCTGGGGCCTCCAAGAGACCCAGTACTTC.

V gene TRBV27 combines with J gene TRBJ1-2; D remains ambiguous. This CDR3 spans 20 amino acids. The germline V gene encodes CDR1 MNHEY and CDR2 SMNVEV (reference sequence). V lost 0 bases to trimming and J lost 0 bases, with 23 bases between them. Written as DNA, the CDR3 is TGTGCCAGCAGTTTATCGCGGCCCGGAAACCCAACTACGGCTAACTATGGCTACACCTTC. Residues: CASSLSRPGNPTTANYGYTF.

This chain links TRBV7-8 with TRBJ1-2; no firm D call. This CDR3 is built from 15 residues. Per germline, CDR1 SGHVS and CDR2 FQNEAQ. V shed 1 base and J shed 8 bases, with 17 bases lying between them. CDR3: CASSLGWEVISGYTF. The CDR3 region has the DNA TGTGCCAGCAGCTTAGGGTGGGAGGTGATAAGCGGCTACACCTTC.

The chain joins TRBV28 to TRBJ1-2, with D possibly matching TRBD1 (5 bases). The CDR3 runs to 15 residues. V was pared by 8 bases and J by 7 bases, with 23 bases between. CDR1 and CDR2 (germline): MDHEN, SYDVKM. The CDR3 here is CASLAAGGAVRGYTF. In DNA form, the CDR3 reads TGTGCCAGCCTTGCTGCAGGCGGGGCCGTTCGTGGCTACACCTTC.

The genes are TRBV29-1 and TRBJ2-2; D gene ambiguous. Trimming cost V 0 bases and J 0 bases, with 8 bases left between them. CDR1 and CDR2 (germline): SQVTM, ANQGSEA. CDR3 length equals 15 residues. The CDR3 protein is CSVEEGRTNTGELFF. The CDR3 DNA sequence: TGCAGCGTTGAAGAGGGCAGGACGAACACCGGGGAGCTGTTTTTT.

This clone was found once. This chain links TRBV6-5 with TRBJ2-7, with 8 bases identical to TRBD2. After removal of 5 bases from V and 2 bases from J, the junction contained 2 bases not matched to a gene. Germline V lookup: CDR1 MNHEY, CDR2 SVGAGI. The CDR3 is 13 amino acids. The CDR3 here is CASSQGLAYEQYF. The CDR3 DNA follows: TGTGCCAGCAGTCAGGGACTAGCCTACGAGCAGTACTTC.

This clone was detected ten times or more. The rearrangement joins TRBV13 to TRBJ2-7; TRBD1 aligns across 9 bases. The trim removed 6 bases at V and 5 bases at J, leaving 8 bases unmatched. This CDR3 comprises 14 residues. In germline, CDR1 is PRHDT, CDR2 FYEKMQ (reference sequence). In DNA form, the CDR3 reads TGTGCCAGCAGGAGAGCGGGACAGGGAAACGAGCAGTACTTC. The encoded protein is CASRRAGQGNEQYF.

The genes are TRBV7-3 and TRBJ2-7; 8 bases are a match to TRBD1. V lost 3 bases and J lost 5; bases outside the gene matches: 9. The germline V gene encodes CDR1 SGHTA and CDR2 FQGTGA. The CDR3 extends over 15 amino acids. Here the CDR3 reads CASSFDSGQENEQYF. The CDR3 nucleotides read TGTGCCAGCAGCTTCGACTCGGGACAGGAAAACGAGCAGTACTTC. The whole variable domain, filled in from reference TRBV7-3 and TRBJ2-7, reads GAGVSQTPSNKVTEKGKYVELRCDPISGHTALYWYRQSLGQGPEFLIYFQGTGAADDSGLPNDRFFAVRPEGSVSTLKIQRTERGDSAVYLCASSFDSGQENEQYFGPGTRLTVT.

The chain carries TRBV28 and TRBJ1-6, with a weak D call TRBD1 (6 bases). V shed 10 bases and J shed 7 bases, with 17 bases lying between them. The CDR3 extends over 14 amino acids. Germline CDR1 reads MDHEN; CDR2 reads SYDVKM. In DNA form, the CDR3 reads TGTGCCACCTACAGGGCTAACTTGAATTCACCCCTCCACTTT. Amino acids: CATYRANLNSPLHF.

This chain connects TRBV10-1 to TRBJ1-2; 10 bases are shared with TRBD1. Germline trimming cut 5 bases from V and 10 bases from J; bases unmatched to any gene: 7. The CDR3 totals 13 residues. Germline assignment: CDR1 WNHNN and CDR2 SYGVQD (reference sequence). The CDR3 DNA follows: TGCGCCAGCAGTCCCGGGACAGGGGAGGACTACACCTTC. Translated: CASSPGTGEDYTF.

The CDR3 region is CASSVGGDTEAFF. The CDR3 nucleotides are TGTGCCAGCAGTGTTGGGGGGGACACTGAAGCTTTCTTT. The chain employs TRBV28 and TRBJ1-1, with D possibly matching TRBD1 (5 bases). In germline, CDR1 is MDHEN, CDR2 SYDVKM. The CDR3 has 13 amino acids. V was pared by 5 bases and J by 3 bases, with 10 bases between.

The genes are TRBV18 and TRBJ2-3; 10 bases map to TRBD2. The J segment lost 2 bases and the V segment lost 5 bases, leaving 7 bases of the junction unmatched. Germline values: CDR1 KGHSH, CDR2 LQKENI. CDR3 length: 16 residues. In DNA, the CDR3 is TGTGCCAGCTCATCAATGACTAGCGGGTCCACAGATACGCAGTATTTT. Its protein is CASSSMTSGSTDTQYF.

The J gene is TRBJ2-1, the V gene TRBV28; no reliable D call. The CDR3 is made up of 14 amino acids. Trimming took off 6 bases at V and 0 bases at J, with 9 bases between the two ends. CDR1 is MDHEN, CDR2 SYDVKM, per germline. The CDR3 nucleotides are TGTGCCAGCAGCCCCCTCAGCTCCTACAATGAGCAGTTCTTC. It specifies CASSPLSSYNEQFF.

The rearrangement uses TRBV5-4 and TRBJ2-1, with D possibly TRBD1 on 6 matching bases. From germline, CDR1 is SGHNT and CDR2 YYREEE (reference sequence). This CDR3 has 12 amino acids. V lost 2 bases and J lost 7, with 7 bases in between. DNA of the CDR3: TGTGCCAGCAGCTTACAGGGAAATGAGCAGTTCTTC. Its translation: CASSLQGNEQFF.

J is TRBJ2-1 and V is TRBV5-1; TRBD2 is a possible D gene (6 bases). In germline, CDR1 is SGHRS, CDR2 YFSETQ. Deletions cut 3 bases from V and 0 bases from J, with 19 bases between. The CDR3 spans 18 residues. CDR3: CASSSGYGSGPSYNEQFF. The CDR3 DNA is TGCGCCAGCAGCTCCGGATATGGGAGCGGGCCCTCCTACAATGAGCAGTTCTTC.

J is TRBJ2-5 and V is TRBV10-1; 8 bases agree with TRBD1. With V trimmed by 5 bases and J by 2 bases, 7 bases remained unmatched. Looked up from germline, CDR1 is WNHNN and CDR2 is SYGVQD (reference sequence). CDR3 length: 15 amino acids. The CDR3 region is CASSPWDRCQETQYF. CDR3 bases: TGCGCCAGCAGTCCTTGGGACAGGTGTCAAGAGACCCAGTACTTC.

The CDR3, as DNA: TGTGCCAGTAGTCCGAGTCGACTAGCGGGGGGCCTCGTCACAGATACGCAGTATTTT. This encodes CASSPSRLAGGLVTDTQYF. V and J are TRBV19 and TRBJ2-3; 13 bases are a match to TRBD2. Germline CDR1 reads LNHDA; CDR2 reads SQIVND (reference sequence). This CDR3 region has 19 residues. The V segment lost 5 bases and the J segment 2 bases; nucleotides outside the gene matches: 13.

The chain uses TRBV2 and TRBJ2-1, with a tentative D call TRBD1 (6 bases). Germline CDR1 SNHLY, CDR2 FYNNEI. The germline V and J ends were trimmed by 6 bases and 4 bases, with 10 bases remaining between them. The CDR3 is 13 amino acids. The CDR3 DNA reads TGTGCCAGCAGCCAGGGGCTATACAATGAGCAGTTCTTC. Translated: CASSQGLYNEQFF.

V gene TRBV18 combines with J gene TRBJ2-7, with 11 bases identical to TRBD1. Trimming at V came to 3 bases and at J to 5 bases, leaving 6 bases not matched to a gene. The CDR3 has 15 residues. Germline-derived CDR1 and CDR2 are KGHSH and LQKENI. The CDR3 spells CASSPGTGGLNEQYF. The CDR3 DNA follows: TGTGCCAGCTCACCGGGGACAGGGGGTTTAAACGAGCAGTACTTC.